This TCR beta chain derives from a study of blood T cell repertoires in COVID-19. The V segment lost 3 bases and the J segment 3 bases; nucleotides outside the gene matches: 5. The CDR3 is 15 residues long. Per germline, CDR1 SEHNR and CDR2 FQNEAQ (reference sequence). This clone occurred many times. Other nucleotide sequences from this sample produce the same CDR3. In the original workflow: Amplification of reference gene primers was used by the study to estimate nucleated cell counts. TCRdb's table, derived via immunoSEQ multiplex PCR, lists solely in-frame clones and lacks some. The DNA was the basis for D and trimming; V, J and clone size are from that table. Seen here are approximately 250,000 clones, approximately 86% observed once, and the top ten hold about 3.6%.

The chain has TRBV7-9 and TRBJ1-3; TRBD1 aligns across 7 bases. The clonotype was recovered from a man between 18 and 29 years old with active or convalescent COVID-19. The sequenced sample consisted of peripheral blood. CDR3 protein: CASSFGQGVGNTIYF. CDR3 nucleotide sequence: TGTGCCAGCAGCTTTGGGCAGGGGGTTGGAAACACCATATATTTT.